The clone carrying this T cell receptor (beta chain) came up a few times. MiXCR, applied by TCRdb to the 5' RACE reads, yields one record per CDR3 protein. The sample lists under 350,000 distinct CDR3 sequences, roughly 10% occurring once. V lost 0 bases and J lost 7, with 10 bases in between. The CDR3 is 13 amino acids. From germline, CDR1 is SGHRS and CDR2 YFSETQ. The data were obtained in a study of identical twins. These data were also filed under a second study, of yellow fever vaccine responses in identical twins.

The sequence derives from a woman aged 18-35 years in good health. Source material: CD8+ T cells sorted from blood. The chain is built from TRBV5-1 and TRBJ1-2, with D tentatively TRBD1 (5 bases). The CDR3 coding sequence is TGCGCCAGCAGCTTGGACCAGGGCTCTGGCTACACCTTC. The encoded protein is CASSLDQGSGYTF.